The subject of this entry is one T cell receptor (beta chain). The data originate from a study of T cell changes during pregnancy in multiple sclerosis. Germline V CDR1 and CDR2: MNHNS, SASEGT. V lost 0 bases and J lost 6, with 17 bases in between. The CDR3 is 16 residues long. TCRdb's copy holds only in-frame clones and misses some; the assay was immunoSEQ multiplex PCR. Among around 130,000 clones listed, over 85% were seen once. The clonotype was recovered from a female donor with multiple sclerosis, enrolled in a pregnancy study. This specimen was peripheral blood, taken before pregnancy. The chain links TRBV6-1 to TRBJ1-2; possible D gene TRBD1, 5 bases. CDR3 loop: CASSEAPGGMGDGYTF. As DNA, the CDR3 is TGTGCCAGCAGTGAAGCGCCGGGGGGGATGGGGGATGGCTACACCTTC.